This entry describes one TCR beta chain. The antigen this receptor binds is unknown. Within one base of it there is no much larger clone, and no base qualities were kept. Receptors were amplified or captured by the immunoSEQ multiplex PCR assay. Under the source paper's analysis protocol: Richness and clonality were used to summarize the repertoires, and clones that significantly expanded or contracted between pre- and post-therapy samples were identified. Not all clones reach the TCRdb copy of this immuneACCESS table, which keeps in-frame sequences only. Checked studies attribute under half of the gap to unresolved V genes and leave the rest unexplained. From that table come the V and J calls and clone size; the DNA was used to work out D and trimming. The sample table records thousands of clones; around nine tenths of these occur just once. Clones ranked in the top ten supply about 4.9% of the sample.

This sample is drawn from a study of neoadjuvant nivolumab and ipilimumab in lung cancer (dated by TCRdb to about 2020). About the full investigation: Nivolumab was administered intravenously at 3 mg/kg on days 1, 15 and 29, and in the combination arm ipilimumab 1 mg/kg was added on day 1 only. The trial treated approximately 43 patients with operable NSCLC: 23 were randomized to nivolumab monotherapy and some 21 to nivolumab plus ipilimumab. The study compared TCR repertoires in pretherapy (baseline) peripheral blood with TCR repertoires in tumors resected at surgery after neoadjuvant immune checkpoint blockade. The primary trial endpoint was the major pathologic response (MPR) rate in the intention-to-treat population in each study arm. Seven patients had matched pretherapy and resected tumor pairs analyzed, with four treated with nivolumab and three with nivolumab plus ipilimumab. General conclusions and limits of the study: No significant correlation was found between TCR clonality and pathologic tumor regression, and only one major-pathologic-response sample was available for the clonality analysis. From pretherapy to surgery, increases in tumor T-cell richness and clonality were observed in three of three dual-therapy tumors but in only two of four nivolumab-treated tumors. A small number of samples underwent TCR sequencing. Greater TCR richness and clonality were observed in resected tumors than in tumor-adjacent uninvolved lung, and increases were observed in more dual-therapy-treated tumors. Pretherapy blood TCR richness correlated positively with richness in tumors resected after neoadjuvant therapy (Spearman R ≈ 0.86).

The CDR3 numbers 19 residues from cysteine through phenylalanine. The sequence is cut down to CDR3 DNA, 57 bases in frame from base 1. Ends trimmed: V by 8 bases, J by 1 base; bases unmatched to a gene: 19. From the germline V gene, CDR1 is SGHVS and CDR2 is FQNEAQ. The sample's time point label, decoded: at surgical resection after neoadjuvant nivolumab +/- ipilimumab. The samples were taken from NEOSTAR, a phase 2 randomized trial in operable NSCLC that tested neoadjuvant nivolumab or nivolumab plus ipilimumab, followed by surgery. Uninvolved lung adjacent to the tumor was collected at resection and used as a matched non-tumor comparison for the TCR repertoires of resected tumors.

The sequencing here drew on adjacent normal lung tissue, taken after neoadjuvant nivolumab, alone or with ipilimumab, at or shortly before surgery. The chain was built from TRBV7-8 and TRBJ2-2; a stretch of 7 junction bases matches TRBD1. This sequence originates from an adult with non-small cell lung cancer. The CDR3 region: CASRDPGGWRAKNTGELFF. The DNA sequence follows: TGTGCCAGCCGGGATCCAGGGGGATGGCGGGCGAAGAACACCGGGGAGCTGTTTTTT. When the CDR3 is completed using the reference TRBV7-8 and TRBJ2-2 genes on either side, the full variable domain is GAGVSQSPRYKVAKRGQDVALRCDPISGHVSLFWYQQALGQGPEFLTYFQNEAQLDKSGLPSDRFFAERPEGSVSTLKIQRTQQEDSAVYLCASRDPGGWRAKNTGELFFGEGSRLTVL.